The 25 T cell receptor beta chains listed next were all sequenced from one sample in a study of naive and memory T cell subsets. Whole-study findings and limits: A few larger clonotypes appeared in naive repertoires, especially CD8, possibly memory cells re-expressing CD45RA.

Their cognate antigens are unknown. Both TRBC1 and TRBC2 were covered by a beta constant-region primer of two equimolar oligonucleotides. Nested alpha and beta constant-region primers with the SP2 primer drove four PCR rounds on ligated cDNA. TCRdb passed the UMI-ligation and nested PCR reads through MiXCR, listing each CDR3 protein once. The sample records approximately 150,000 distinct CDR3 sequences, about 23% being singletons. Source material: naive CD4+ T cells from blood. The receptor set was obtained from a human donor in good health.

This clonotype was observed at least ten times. The CDR3 DNA is TGTGCCAGCAGCCTCCAGCCCGATGGACAGGGGATCGAGCAGTACTTC. Translation: CASSLQPDGQGIEQYF. J is TRBJ2-7 and V is TRBV4-2, with 9 nucleotides matching TRBD1. Germline CDR1 reads LGHNA; CDR2 reads YNFKEQ. V lost 4 bases, J lost 6 bases, and 13 bases stayed unmatched. This CDR3 region has 16 residues.

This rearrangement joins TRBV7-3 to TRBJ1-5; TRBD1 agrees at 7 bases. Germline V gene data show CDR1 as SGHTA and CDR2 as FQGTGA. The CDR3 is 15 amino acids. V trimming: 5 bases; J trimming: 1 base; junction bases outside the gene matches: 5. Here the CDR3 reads CASSPPGGSNQPQHF. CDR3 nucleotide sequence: TGTGCCAGCAGCCCTCCAGGGGGAAGCAATCAGCCCCAGCATTTT.

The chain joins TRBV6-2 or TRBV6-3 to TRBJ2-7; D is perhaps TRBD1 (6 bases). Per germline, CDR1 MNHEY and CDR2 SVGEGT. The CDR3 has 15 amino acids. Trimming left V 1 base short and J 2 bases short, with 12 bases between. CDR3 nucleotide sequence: TGTGCCAGCAGTTACTTCCGGGACAACCCCTACGAGCAGTACTTC. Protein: CASSYFRDNPYEQYF.

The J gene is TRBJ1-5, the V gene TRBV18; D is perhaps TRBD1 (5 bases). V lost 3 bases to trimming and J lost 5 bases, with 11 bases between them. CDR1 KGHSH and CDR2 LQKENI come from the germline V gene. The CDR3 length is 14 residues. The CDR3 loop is CASSPLDTDQPQHF. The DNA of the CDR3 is TGTGCCAGCTCACCCTTGGACACCGATCAGCCCCAGCATTTT.

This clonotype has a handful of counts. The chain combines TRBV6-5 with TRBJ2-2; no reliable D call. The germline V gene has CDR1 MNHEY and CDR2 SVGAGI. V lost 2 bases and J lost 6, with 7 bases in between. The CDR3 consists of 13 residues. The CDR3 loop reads CASSYQVAGELFF. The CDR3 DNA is TGTGCCAGCAGTTACCAGGTCGCCGGGGAGCTGTTTTTT.

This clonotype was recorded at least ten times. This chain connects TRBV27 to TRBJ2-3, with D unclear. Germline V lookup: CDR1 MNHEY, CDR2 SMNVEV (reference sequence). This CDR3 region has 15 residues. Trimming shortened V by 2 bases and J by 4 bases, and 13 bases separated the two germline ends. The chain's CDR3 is CASSLDGNPADTQYF. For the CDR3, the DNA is TGTGCCAGCAGTTTAGATGGGAACCCAGCAGATACGCAGTATTTT.

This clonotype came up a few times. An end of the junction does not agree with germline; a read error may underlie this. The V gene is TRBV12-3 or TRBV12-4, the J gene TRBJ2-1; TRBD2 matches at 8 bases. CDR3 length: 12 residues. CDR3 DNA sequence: TGTGCCAGCAGTTTAGATCCGGGGGGGCGAGACTTC. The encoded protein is CASSLDPGGRDF.

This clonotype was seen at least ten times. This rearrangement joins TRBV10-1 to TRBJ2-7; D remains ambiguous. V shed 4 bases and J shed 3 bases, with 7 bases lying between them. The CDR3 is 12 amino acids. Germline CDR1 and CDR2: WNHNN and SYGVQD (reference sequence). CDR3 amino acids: CASSVDLYEQYF. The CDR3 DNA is TGCGCCAGCAGTGTAGATCTCTACGAGCAGTACTTC.

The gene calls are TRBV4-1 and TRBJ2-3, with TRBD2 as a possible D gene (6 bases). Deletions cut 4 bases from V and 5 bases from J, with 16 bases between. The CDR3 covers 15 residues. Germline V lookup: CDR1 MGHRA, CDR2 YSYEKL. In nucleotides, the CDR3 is TGCGCCAGCAGCCCCCGGGACCCCGGGAGAGATACGCAGTATTTT. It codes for CASSPRDPGRDTQYF.

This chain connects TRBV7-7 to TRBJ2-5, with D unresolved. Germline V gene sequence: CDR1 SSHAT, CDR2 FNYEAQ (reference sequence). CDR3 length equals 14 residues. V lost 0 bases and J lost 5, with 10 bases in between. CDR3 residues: CASSLAGWSETQYF. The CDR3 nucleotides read TGTGCCAGCAGCTTAGCAGGGTGGTCGGAGACCCAGTACTTC.

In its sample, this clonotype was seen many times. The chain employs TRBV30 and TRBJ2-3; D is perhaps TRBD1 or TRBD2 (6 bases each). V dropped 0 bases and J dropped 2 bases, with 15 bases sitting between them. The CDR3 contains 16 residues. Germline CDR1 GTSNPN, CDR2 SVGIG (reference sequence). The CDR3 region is CAWSVLTGAYTDTQYF. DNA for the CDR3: TGTGCCTGGAGTGTACTTACGGGGGCCTACACAGATACGCAGTATTTT.

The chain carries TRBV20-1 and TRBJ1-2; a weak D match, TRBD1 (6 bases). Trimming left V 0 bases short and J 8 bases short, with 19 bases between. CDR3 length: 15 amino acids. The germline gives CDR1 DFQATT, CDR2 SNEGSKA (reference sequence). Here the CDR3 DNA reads TGCAGTGCTAGAGAAGCCGGACAGACCCCCTGGGGCTACACCTTC. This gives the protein CSAREAGQTPWGYTF.

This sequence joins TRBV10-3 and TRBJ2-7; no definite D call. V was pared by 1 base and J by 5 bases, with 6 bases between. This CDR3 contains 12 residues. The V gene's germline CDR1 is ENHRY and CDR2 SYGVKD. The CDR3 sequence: CAISELGHEQYF. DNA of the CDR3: TGTGCCATCAGTGAGTTAGGGCACGAGCAGTACTTC.

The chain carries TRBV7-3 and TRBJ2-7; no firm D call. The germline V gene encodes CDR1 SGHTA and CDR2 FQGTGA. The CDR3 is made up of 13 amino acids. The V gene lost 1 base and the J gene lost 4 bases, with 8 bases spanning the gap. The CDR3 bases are TGTGCCAGCAGCTTAAGGCCCAGTTACGAGCAGTACTTC. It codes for CASSLRPSYEQYF.

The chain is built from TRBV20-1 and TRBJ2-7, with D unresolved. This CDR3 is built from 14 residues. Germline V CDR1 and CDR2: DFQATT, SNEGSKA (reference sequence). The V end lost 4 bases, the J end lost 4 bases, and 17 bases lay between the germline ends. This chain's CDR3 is CSANRGGVGYEQYF. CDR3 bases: TGCAGTGCTAACCGAGGTGGTGTTGGATACGAGCAGTACTTC.

CDR3 residues: CASILRGQGPGRGGYTF. The CDR3, as DNA: TGTGCCAGCATTCTACGGGGTCAGGGCCCGGGCCGCGGCGGCTACACCTTC. The chain is built from TRBV6-2 or TRBV6-3 and TRBJ1-2, with D perhaps matching TRBD1 (5 bases). From germline, CDR1 is MNHEY and CDR2 SVGEGT. The CDR3 totals 17 residues. Trimming took 7 bases from V and 8 from J, leaving 29 bases between them.

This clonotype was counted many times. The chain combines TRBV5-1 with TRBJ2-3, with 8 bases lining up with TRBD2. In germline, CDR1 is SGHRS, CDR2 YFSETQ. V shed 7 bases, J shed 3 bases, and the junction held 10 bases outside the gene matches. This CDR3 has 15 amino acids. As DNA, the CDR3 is TGCGCCAGCTCCGAGACGGGAGGGAGGACAGATACGCAGTATTTT. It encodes CASSETGGRTDTQYF.

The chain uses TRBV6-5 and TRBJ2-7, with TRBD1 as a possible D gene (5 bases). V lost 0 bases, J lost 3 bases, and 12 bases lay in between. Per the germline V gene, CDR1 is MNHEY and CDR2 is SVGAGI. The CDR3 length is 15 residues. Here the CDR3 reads CASSYSKGRVYEQYF. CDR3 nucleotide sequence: TGTGCCAGCAGTTACTCCAAGGGGCGCGTCTACGAGCAGTACTTC.

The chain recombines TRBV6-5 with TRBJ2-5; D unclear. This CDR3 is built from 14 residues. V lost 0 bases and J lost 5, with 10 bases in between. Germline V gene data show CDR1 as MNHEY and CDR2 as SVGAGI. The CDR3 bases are TGTGCCAGCAGTTACTCGTTCAAGGGTGAGACCCAGTACTTC. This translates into CASSYSFKGETQYF.

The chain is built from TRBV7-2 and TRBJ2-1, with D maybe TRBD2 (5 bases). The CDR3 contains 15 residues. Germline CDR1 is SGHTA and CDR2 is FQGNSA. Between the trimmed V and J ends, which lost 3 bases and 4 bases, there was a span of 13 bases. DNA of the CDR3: TGTGCCAGCAGCTTTGAAAGCGGATATTACAATGAGCAGTTCTTC. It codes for CASSFESGYYNEQFF.

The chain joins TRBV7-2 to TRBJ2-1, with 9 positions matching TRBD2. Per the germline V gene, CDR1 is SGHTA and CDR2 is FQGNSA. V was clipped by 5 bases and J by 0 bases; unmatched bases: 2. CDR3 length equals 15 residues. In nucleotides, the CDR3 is TGTGCCAGCAGCCGAGCGGGGGGCTCCTACAATGAGCAGTTCTTC. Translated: CASSRAGGSYNEQFF.

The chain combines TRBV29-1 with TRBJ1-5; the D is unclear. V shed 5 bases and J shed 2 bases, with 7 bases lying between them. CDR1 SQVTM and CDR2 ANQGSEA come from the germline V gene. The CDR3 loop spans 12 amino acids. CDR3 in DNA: TGCAGCGTTTTTGCTGGCAATCAGCCCCAGCATTTT. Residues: CSVFAGNQPQHF.

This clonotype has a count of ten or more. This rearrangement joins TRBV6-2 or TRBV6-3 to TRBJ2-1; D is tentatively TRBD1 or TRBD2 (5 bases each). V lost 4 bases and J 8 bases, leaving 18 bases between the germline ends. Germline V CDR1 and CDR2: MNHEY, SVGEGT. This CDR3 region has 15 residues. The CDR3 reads CASSLTGIARDEQFF. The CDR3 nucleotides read TGTGCCAGCAGTTTGACCGGGATCGCCAGGGATGAGCAGTTCTTC.

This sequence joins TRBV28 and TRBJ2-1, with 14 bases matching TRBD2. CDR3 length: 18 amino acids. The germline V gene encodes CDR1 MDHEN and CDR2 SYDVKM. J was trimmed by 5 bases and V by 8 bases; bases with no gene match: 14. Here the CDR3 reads CASSPPGLAGVEDNEQFF. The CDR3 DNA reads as TGTGCCAGCTCACCCCCGGGACTAGCGGGAGTAGAGGACAATGAGCAGTTCTTC.

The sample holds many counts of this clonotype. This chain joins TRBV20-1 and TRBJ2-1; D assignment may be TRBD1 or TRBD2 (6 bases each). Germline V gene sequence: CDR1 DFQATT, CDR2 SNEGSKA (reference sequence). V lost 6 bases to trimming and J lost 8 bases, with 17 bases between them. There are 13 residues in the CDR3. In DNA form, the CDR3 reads TGCAGTGCGGGGGCGGGAATAACGGATGAGCAGTTCTTC. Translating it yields CSAGAGITDEQFF.